One and the same sample provided the 14 T cell receptor beta chains below, sequenced in a study of OX40 agonist ivuxolimab in advanced cancers. Preparation of the library involved the immunoSEQ multiplex PCR assay. TCRdb mirrors the immuneACCESS table, restricted to in-frame sequences. Some clones are absent from its copies; in checked studies, under half trace to an unresolved V gene, and the reason for the others is unknown. The sample records about 91,000 clones, around 84% of which are singletons. 0.9% to 1.2% of the sample goes to the ten largest clones. The source was CD4+ or CD8+ T cells sorted from blood, collected in a trial of the OX40 agonist ivuxolimab. The receptors were sampled from an adult with an advanced solid tumor such as melanoma, head and neck, liver or kidney cancer.

CDR3 DNA: TGTGCCAGCACCTTGGGGGGTGCCACCGGGGAGCTGTTTTTT. Translated, it gives CASTLGGATGELFF. The J gene is TRBJ2-2, the V gene TRBV28, with D possibly TRBD2 on 6 matching bases. The germline CDR1 and CDR2 sequences are MDHEN and SYDVKM. Trimming left V 7 bases short and J 4 bases short, with 13 bases between. CDR3 length: 14 amino acids.

The gene calls are TRBV21-1 and TRBJ2-7; the table gives TRBD1 as D, unverified against the DNA. TRBV21-1 is noted as a pseudogene. The CDR3 sequence is 17 residues long. CDR3 sequence (DNA): TGTGCCAGCCGCCCGGGACAGGGCTATGTTCATGCCTACGAGCAGTACTTC. It is translated as CASRPGQGYVHAYEQYF.

The chain joins TRBV19 to TRBJ1-6; D not resolved. This CDR3 region has 17 residues. In germline, CDR1 is LNHDA, CDR2 SQIVND (reference sequence). Trimming cost V 5 bases and J 8 bases, with 22 bases left between them. The CDR3 is CASSPSEFRATDSPLHF. The CDR3 region has the DNA TGTGCCAGTAGTCCTTCTGAATTCCGGGCAACGGATTCACCCCTCCACTTT.

This chain uses TRBV9 with TRBJ1-3; TRBD1 might be the D (5 bases). The germline V gene has CDR1 SGDLS and CDR2 YYNGEE. V lost 0 bases and J 0 bases, leaving 7 bases between the germline ends. The CDR3 length is 15 residues. This CDR3 is CASSVEGPSGNTIYF. The CDR3 DNA reads as TGTGCCAGCAGCGTAGAGGGGCCCTCTGGAAACACCATATATTTT.

This chain joins TRBV5-1 and TRBJ2-5, with no clear D. The CDR3 length is 14 residues. Germline assignment: CDR1 SGHRS and CDR2 YFSETQ. V gave up 4 bases and J gave up 2 bases, with 12 bases separating them. The CDR3 is CASSASGRQETQYF. In DNA, the CDR3 is TGCGCCAGCAGCGCCTCCGGACGGCAAGAGACCCAGTACTTC.

The chain's CDR3 is CASSSFSGTSTDTQYF. The CDR3 nucleotides are TGTGCCAGCAGCTCCTTTAGCGGGACTAGCACAGATACGCAGTATTTT. This sequence joins TRBV7-9 and TRBJ2-3; TRBD2 aligns across 8 bases. The germline CDR1 and CDR2 sequences are SEHNR and FQNEAQ (reference sequence). The V gene end was trimmed by 4 bases and the J gene end by 0 bases; junction bases not matched to a gene: 6. The CDR3 has 16 amino acids.

The V gene is TRBV5-4, the J gene TRBJ2-3, with D perhaps given as TRBD1 or TRBD2 (5 bases each). This CDR3 comprises 16 residues. In germline, CDR1 is SGHNT, CDR2 YYREEE (reference sequence). V was cut by 3 bases and J by 0 bases, with 14 bases left in between. CDR3 residues: CASSYLGAGSTDTQYF. The CDR3 DNA sequence: TGTGCCAGCAGCTACCTCGGGGCAGGGAGCACAGATACGCAGTATTTT.

The V gene is TRBV7-9, the J gene TRBJ2-2; 7 bases are shared with TRBD1. This CDR3 region has 14 residues. With 7 bases clipped from V and 0 bases from J, the junction kept 2 bases outside the gene matches. Germline values: CDR1 SEHNR, CDR2 FQNEAQ (reference sequence). The CDR3 sequence: CASNGQANTGELFF. The CDR3, as DNA: TGTGCCAGCAACGGACAGGCGAACACCGGGGAGCTGTTTTTT.

The chain links TRBV6-5 to TRBJ1-1; D remains ambiguous. Germline-derived CDR1 and CDR2 are MNHEY and SVGAGI. This CDR3 spans 15 amino acids. Trimming cost V 8 bases and J 1 base, with 17 bases left between them. In nucleotides, the CDR3 is TGTGCCAGCGGTCTTGGGTCTCGGGAGAACACTGAAGCTTTCTTT. Translating gives CASGLGSRENTEAFF.

This clone was detected only once. The chain links TRBV5-4 to TRBJ1-2, with 9 bases fitting TRBD1. The CDR3 runs to 14 residues. Germline V gene lookup returns CDR1 SGHNT and CDR2 YYREEE (reference sequence). Unmatched junction bases numbered 5, after V lost 0 bases and J lost 8 bases. The CDR3 DNA reads as TGTGCCAGCAGCTTGGGTCGGACAGGGGCCGGCTACACCTTC. As protein: CASSLGRTGAGYTF.

This clone was found a few times. The J gene is TRBJ1-2, the V gene TRBV9, with 8 positions matching TRBD1. The CDR3 spans 14 residues. The germline gives CDR1 SGDLS, CDR2 YYNGEE. V shed 3 bases and J 8 bases; nucleotides not matched to a gene: 9. The CDR3 loop reads CASSERAGGRGYTF. In nucleotides, the CDR3 is TGTGCCAGCAGCGAGCGAGCAGGGGGCCGGGGCTACACCTTC.

The rearrangement uses TRBV19 and TRBJ1-5; 8 nucleotides match TRBD1. This CDR3 is 19 amino acids long. Germline values: CDR1 LNHDA, CDR2 SQIVND (reference sequence). The V gene end was trimmed by 6 bases and the J gene end by 0 bases; junction bases not matched to a gene: 16. DNA for the CDR3: TGTGCCAGTAGGGCAGCCGGACAGGGAAGAGGTTATAGCAATCAGCCCCAGCATTTT. Amino acid sequence: CASRAAGQGRGYSNQPQHF.

This clone was detected only once. The chain combines TRBV7-2 with TRBJ2-2, with D maybe TRBD1 (5 bases). Trimming took off 5 bases at V and 4 bases at J, with 17 bases between the two ends. Germline V CDR1 and CDR2: SGHTA, FQGNSA. This CDR3 is built from 16 residues. CDR3 sequence reads: CASSPRTLLSTGELFF. The DNA of the CDR3 is TGTGCCAGCAGCCCGCGGACACTCCTTTCCACCGGGGAGCTGTTTTTT.

By share, this clone ranks as large. This sample includes further DNA sequences coding for the same CDR3. This rearrangement joins TRBV12-5 to TRBJ1-2; the D gene is possibly TRBD1 (5 bases). CDR3 size: 16 residues. The germline V gene encodes CDR1 LGHNT and CDR2 FRNRAP. V was shortened by 1 base and J by 6 bases, with 18 bases between the two germline ends. The CDR3 region is CASGLGGTSGEDGYTF. CDR3 sequence (DNA): TGTGCTAGTGGTTTGGGGGGGACGTCCGGAGAGGATGGCTACACCTTC.